Below are 9 T cell receptor beta chains sequenced from a single sample in a study of cytomegalovirus exposure and HLA in healthy donors. 13 Jbeta primers and 60 Vbeta primers were used for the PCR. Here immunoSEQ multiplex PCR was the method, and the copy in TCRdb shows in-frame clones only, minus some. The table includes about 170,000 clones, around 74% detected once. The sequenced material came from PBMCs. The receptors derive from a female donor in good health and CMV-seronegative.

The CDR3 sequence is CASSLGQTYGYTF. The CDR3 DNA is TGTGCCAGCAGTTTAGGGCAGACCTATGGCTACACCTTC. The chain links TRBV28 to TRBJ1-2; D gene uncertain. The CDR3 runs to 13 residues. CDR1 and CDR2 from the germline V gene are MDHEN and SYDVKM. The ends were cut back, 2 bases at V and 4 bases at J, with 8 bases in the middle.

This chain joins TRBV2 and TRBJ1-5, with 10 nucleotides matching TRBD1. V dropped 6 bases and J dropped 3; count of bases not matched to a gene: 5. Germline V CDR1 and CDR2: SNHLY, FYNNEI. CDR3 length: 15 amino acids. The DNA for the CDR3 is TGTGCCAGCAGAGCCGGGACAGGGGCCAATCAGCCCCAGCATTTT. It is translated as CASRAGTGANQPQHF.

The V and J genes are TRBV19 and TRBJ1-6, with a possible D match to TRBD1 (6 bases). Germline lookup yields CDR1 LNHDA and CDR2 SQIVND (reference sequence). The CDR3 extends over 15 amino acids. V gave up 6 bases and J gave up 1 base, with 10 bases separating them. This CDR3 reads CASSAGESYNSPLHF. The CDR3 bases are TGTGCCAGTAGCGCAGGGGAGTCCTATAATTCACCCCTCCACTTT.

J is TRBJ1-4 and V is TRBV30; D is unclear. CDR3 length: 15 amino acids. CDR1 is GTSNPN and CDR2 is SVGIG in the germline V gene (reference sequence). Trimming left V 4 bases short and J 0 bases short, with 12 bases between. The CDR3 here is CAWKFSIATNEKLFF. CDR3 sequence (DNA): TGTGCCTGGAAATTTAGTATCGCAACTAATGAAAAACTGTTTTTT.

CDR3 sequence reads: CASSQDNGGAADTQYF. As DNA, the CDR3 is TGCGCCAGCAGCCAAGACAACGGGGGGGCCGCAGATACGCAGTATTTT. This rearrangement joins TRBV4-3 to TRBJ2-3; TRBD2 matches 8 bases. CDR3 size: 16 residues. Germline-derived CDR1 and CDR2 are LGHNA and YSLEER. The V gene end was trimmed by 0 bases and the J gene end by 4 bases; junction bases not matched to a gene: 6.

The rearrangement uses TRBV7-9 and TRBJ2-7; 11 bases are shared with TRBD1. Trimming took 5 bases from V and 2 from J; bases not matched to a gene: 2. The CDR3 totals 14 residues. Germline V gives CDR1 SEHNR, CDR2 FQNEAQ (reference sequence). Here the CDR3 DNA reads TGTGCCAGCAGCGGACAGGGGGCTACCTACGAGCAGTACTTC. Translation: CASSGQGATYEQYF.

V usage is TRBV30 and J usage is TRBJ2-5; TRBD1 might be the D (5 bases). The DNA matches TRBJ2-7 better at its end, which makes the J call doubtful. The CDR3 sequence is 12 residues long. Germline assignment: CDR1 GTSNPN and CDR2 SVGIG (reference sequence). The CDR3 nucleotides read TGTGCCTGGAAAGACAGCTCCTACGAGCAGTACTTC. Its translation is CAWKDSSYEQYF.

In the case of this clone: A junction end diverges from the germline sequence, so it may reflect a read error. This sequence joins TRBV30 and TRBJ2-7; tentative D call: TRBD2 (6 bases). This CDR3 spans 13 amino acids. Germline values: CDR1 GTSNPN, CDR2 SVGIG (reference sequence). The DNA for the CDR3 is TGTGCCTGGAGTGTACGAGTTGGGACTGAACTGAACTTC. This sequence encodes CAWSVRVGTELNF.

The chain uses TRBV13 and TRBJ2-7; 14 bases map to TRBD2. V gave up 3 bases and J gave up 2 bases; unmatched junction bases: 0. Germline assignment: CDR1 PRHDT and CDR2 FYEKMQ (reference sequence). The CDR3 consists of 15 residues. The CDR3, as DNA: TGTGCCAGCAGCTTGACTAGCGGGAGGGCCTACGAGCAGTACTTC. This encodes CASSLTSGRAYEQYF.